The 12 T cell receptor beta chains presented below share a single source sample, sequenced in a study of T cells after yellow fever vaccination. Using its own MiXCR run on the 5' RACE reads, TCRdb lists one record per CDR3 protein. The repertoire holds approximately 580,000 distinct CDR3 sequences, about a sixth seen once, with around a sixth in the top ten. The sequences come from PBMCs, collected 5 days after the first yellow fever vaccination. These TCRs come from a man between 18 and 35 years old who received the YFV17D yellow fever vaccine.

The V call is TRBV12-3 or TRBV12-4, the J call TRBJ2-7; the D gene is possibly TRBD1 (5 bases). The length of the CDR3 is 14 residues. The V end was cut by 3 bases, the J end by 6 bases, with 15 bases between. In DNA, the CDR3 is TGTGCCAGCAGTTTTGCCGCAGGGTTGATCGAGCAGTACTTC. Amino acid sequence: CASSFAAGLIEQYF.

This rearrangement joins TRBV20-1 to TRBJ2-1; D gene ambiguous. V was clipped by 3 bases and J by 5 bases, with 11 bases between them. CDR3 size: 13 residues. Germline V gene lookup returns CDR1 DFQATT and CDR2 SNEGSKA (reference sequence). CDR3 loop: CSASSWRNNEQFF. In nucleotides, the CDR3 is TGCAGTGCTAGTAGTTGGAGAAACAATGAGCAGTTCTTC.

The V gene is TRBV5-1, the J gene TRBJ2-7, with D perhaps matching TRBD1 (5 bases). The CDR3 contains 13 residues. Germline V gene lookup returns CDR1 SGHRS and CDR2 YFSETQ. V was trimmed by 0 bases and J by 6 bases, leaving 10 bases between them. CDR3 in amino acids: CASSLAQGGEQYF. The CDR3 bases are TGCGCCAGCAGCTTGGCCCAGGGCGGCGAGCAGTACTTC.

This clonotype was detected many times. This chain uses TRBV7-8 with TRBJ2-5; TRBD1 agrees at 7 bases. The CDR3 is 14 residues long. Trimming took 5 bases from V and 4 from J; bases not matched to a gene: 7. Germline V CDR1 and CDR2: SGHVS, FQNEAQ. CDR3 sequence: CASSDRTGRETQYF. CDR3 in DNA: TGTGCCAGCAGCGACCGGACAGGTAGAGAGACCCAGTACTTC. The whole variable domain, filled in from reference TRBV7-8 and TRBJ2-5, reads GAGVSQSPRYKVAKRGQDVALRCDPISGHVSLFWYQQALGQGPEFLTYFQNEAQLDKSGLPSDRFFAERPEGSVSTLKIQRTQQEDSAVYLCASSDRTGRETQYFGPGTRLLVL.

This clonotype occurred a few times. The V call is TRBV5-1, the J call TRBJ1-1, with 9 nucleotides matching TRBD1. CDR1 is SGHRS, CDR2 YFSETQ, per germline. This CDR3 is built from 15 residues. V shed 2 bases, J shed 3 bases, and the junction held 5 bases outside the gene matches. CDR3 amino acids: CASSFTGGRDTEAFF. CDR3 coding DNA: TGCGCCAGCAGCTTTACAGGGGGCAGGGACACTGAAGCTTTCTTT.

The chain is built from TRBV7-8 and TRBJ2-7; 14 nucleotides agree with TRBD2. The CDR3 sequence is 18 residues long. V lost 5 bases, J lost 0 bases, and 9 bases stayed unmatched. CDR1 and CDR2 (germline): SGHVS, FQNEAQ. CDR3 in DNA: TGTGCCAGCAGCCTAAGGACTAGCGGGGGGCCAAACTCCTACGAGCAGTACTTC. Its translation is CASSLRTSGGPNSYEQYF.

On this clonotype itself: Germline and junction disagree at one end, which may indicate a read error. The chain links TRBV12-3 or TRBV12-4 to TRBJ2-7; D may match TRBD1 or TRBD2 (5 bases each). The CDR3 extends over 13 amino acids. The CDR3 region is CDSKGDDPYEQYF. Here the CDR3 DNA reads TGTGACAGCAAAGGGGACGACCCCTACGAGCAGTACTTC.

The chain employs TRBV30 and TRBJ1-5; perhaps TRBD1 as D (5 bases). Germline V CDR1 and CDR2: GTSNPN, SVGIG (reference sequence). V lost 5 bases to trimming and J lost 6 bases, with 14 bases between them. The CDR3 consists of 13 residues. The CDR3 spells CAWGRASGQPQHF. The CDR3 nucleotides read TGTGCCTGGGGCAGGGCTTCGGGTCAGCCCCAGCATTTT.

A few counts support this clonotype. V gene TRBV9 combines with J gene TRBJ2-7; D is perhaps TRBD1 or TRBD2 (5 bases each). Germline loops: CDR1 SGDLS, CDR2 YYNGEE. This CDR3 region has 15 residues. Trimming took off 0 bases at V and 6 bases at J, with 16 bases between the two ends. CDR3 in DNA: TGTGCCAGCAGCGTAGACGGGGCTCTGCGCCCCGAGCAGTACTTC. Encoded protein: CASSVDGALRPEQYF.

This chain connects TRBV3-1 to TRBJ2-2, with D unresolved. The CDR3 length is 15 residues. Germline V gene lookup returns CDR1 LGHDT and CDR2 YNNKEL (reference sequence). Trimming removed 1 base at V and 4 bases at J, with 10 bases between. CDR3 DNA: TGTGCCAGCAGCCAAGTGAATCATGGCACCGGGGAGCTGTTTTTT. Translated, it gives CASSQVNHGTGELFF.

The genes are TRBV7-9 and TRBJ2-1; 8 bases are shared with TRBD1. CDR1 is SEHNR and CDR2 is FQNEAQ in the germline V gene (reference sequence). J lost 8 bases, V lost 1 base, and 7 bases had no gene match. The CDR3 totals 15 residues. The DNA for the CDR3 is TGTGCCAGCAGCTTAGGCCAGGGGGCTCGGGATGAGCAGTTCTTC. This translates into CASSLGQGARDEQFF.

The genes are TRBV5-1 and TRBJ2-5; perhaps TRBD2 as D (5 bases). CDR3 length equals 12 residues. Per the germline V gene, CDR1 is SGHRS and CDR2 is YFSETQ. Trimming took off 8 bases at V and 1 base at J, with 9 bases between the two ends. In DNA, the CDR3 is TGCGCCAGTGGACTGGGCCAAGAGACCCAGTACTTC. Protein: CASGLGQETQYF.